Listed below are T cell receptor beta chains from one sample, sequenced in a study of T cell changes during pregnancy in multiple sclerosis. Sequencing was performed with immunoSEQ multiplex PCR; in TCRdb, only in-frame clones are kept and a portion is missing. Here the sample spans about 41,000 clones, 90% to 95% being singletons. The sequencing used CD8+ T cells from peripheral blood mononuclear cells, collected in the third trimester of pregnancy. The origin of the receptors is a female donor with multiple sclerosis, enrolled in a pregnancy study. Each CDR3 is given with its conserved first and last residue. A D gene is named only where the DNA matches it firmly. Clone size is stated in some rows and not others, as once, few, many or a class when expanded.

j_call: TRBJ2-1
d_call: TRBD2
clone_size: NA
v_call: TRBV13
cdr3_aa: CASSWTSGRVQFF
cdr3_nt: TGTGCCAGCAGCTGGACTAGCGGGAGGGTACAGTTCTTC

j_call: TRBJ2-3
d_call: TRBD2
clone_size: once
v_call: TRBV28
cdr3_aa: CASSPQRLAGDVDTQYF
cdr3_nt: TGTGCCAGCAGTCCGCAACGACTAGCGGGAGATGTAGATACGCAGTATTTT

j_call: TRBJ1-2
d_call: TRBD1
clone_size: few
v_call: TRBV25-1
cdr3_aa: CASSEWTGGDGYTF
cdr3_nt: TGTGCCAGCAGTGAATGGACAGGGGGAGATGGCTACACCTTC

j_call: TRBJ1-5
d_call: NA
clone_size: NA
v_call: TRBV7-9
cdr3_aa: CASSGAPLDQPQHF
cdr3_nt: TGTGCCAGCAGCGGGGCCCCCCTAGATCAGCCCCAGCATTTT

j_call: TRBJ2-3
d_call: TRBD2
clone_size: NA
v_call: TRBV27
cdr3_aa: CASSLVGSGPDTQYF
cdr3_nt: TGTGCCAGCAGTTTGGTCGGTAGCGGGCCAGATACGCAGTATTTT

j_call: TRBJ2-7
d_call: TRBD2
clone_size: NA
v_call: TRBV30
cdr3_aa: CAWIPSGRAYEQYF
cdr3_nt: TGTGCCTGGATCCCTAGCGGGAGGGCCTACGAGCAGTACTTC

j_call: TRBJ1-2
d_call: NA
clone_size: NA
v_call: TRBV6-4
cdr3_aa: CASSDWQGVPGYTF
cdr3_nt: TGTGCCAGCAGTGACTGGCAGGGCGTCCCAGGCTACACCTTC

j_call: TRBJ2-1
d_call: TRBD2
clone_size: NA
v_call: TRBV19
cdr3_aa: CASSIVLAGGLDEQFF
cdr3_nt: TGTGCCAGTAGTATTGTCCTCGCGGGGGGGCTCGATGAGCAGTTCTTC

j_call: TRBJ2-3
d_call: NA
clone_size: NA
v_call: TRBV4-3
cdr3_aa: CASSQDRGEDTQYF
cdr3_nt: TGCGCCAGCAGCCAAGATCGCGGGGAAGATACGCAGTATTTT

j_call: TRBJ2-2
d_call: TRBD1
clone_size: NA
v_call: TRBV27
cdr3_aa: CASQQGASGELFF
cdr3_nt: TGTGCCAGTCAACAGGGGGCTTCCGGGGAGCTGTTTTTT

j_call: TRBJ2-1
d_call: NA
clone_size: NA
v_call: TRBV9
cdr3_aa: CASSVGGGTYNEQFF
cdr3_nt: TGTGCCAGCAGCGTAGGAGGCGGGACCTACAATGAGCAGTTCTTC

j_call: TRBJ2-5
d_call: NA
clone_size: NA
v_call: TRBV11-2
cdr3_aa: CASSHWTINQETQYF
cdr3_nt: TGTGCCAGCAGCCATTGGACTATAAACCAAGAGACCCAGTACTTC

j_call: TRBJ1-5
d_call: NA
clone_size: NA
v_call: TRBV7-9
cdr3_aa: CASSLVSQPQHF
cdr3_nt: TGTGCCAGCAGCTTAGTCAGTCAGCCCCAGCATTTT

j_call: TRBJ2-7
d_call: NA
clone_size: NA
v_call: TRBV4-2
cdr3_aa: CASSQENGNYEQYF
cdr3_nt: TGTGCCAGCAGCCAAGAGAACGGGAACTACGAGCAGTACTTC

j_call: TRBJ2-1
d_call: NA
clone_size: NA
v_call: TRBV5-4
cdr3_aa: CASSWLGYNEQFF
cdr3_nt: TGTGCCAGCAGCTGGCTAGGTTACAATGAGCAGTTCTTC

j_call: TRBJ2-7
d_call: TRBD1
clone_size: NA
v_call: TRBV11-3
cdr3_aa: CASSSPQGAAYEQYF
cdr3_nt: TGTGCCAGCAGCTCCCCCCAGGGGGCAGCCTACGAGCAGTACTTC

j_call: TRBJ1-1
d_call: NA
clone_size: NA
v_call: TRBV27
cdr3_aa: CASSFTVNTEAFF
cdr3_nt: TGTGCCAGCAGTTTCACGGTGAACACTGAAGCTTTCTTT

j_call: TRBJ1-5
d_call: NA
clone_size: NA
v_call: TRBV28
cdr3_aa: CASSNHYRDKYSNQPQHF
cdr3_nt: TGTGCCAGCAGCAACCATTACCGGGACAAATATAGCAATCAGCCCCAGCATTTT

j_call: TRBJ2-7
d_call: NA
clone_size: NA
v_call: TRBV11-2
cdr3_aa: CASSRFDGGGYEQYF
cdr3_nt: TGTGCCAGCAGCAGGTTCGACGGGGGTGGTTACGAGCAGTACTTC

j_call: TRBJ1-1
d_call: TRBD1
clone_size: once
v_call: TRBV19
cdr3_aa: CASNLGGFTEAFF
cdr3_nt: TGTGCCAGTAATTTAGGGGGCTTCACTGAAGCTTTCTTT

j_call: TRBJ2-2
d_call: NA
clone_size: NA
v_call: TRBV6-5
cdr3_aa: CASTPDRDTGELFF
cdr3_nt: TGTGCCAGCACCCCAGACCGGGACACCGGGGAGCTGTTTTTT

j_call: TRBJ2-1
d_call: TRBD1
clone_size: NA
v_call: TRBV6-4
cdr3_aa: CASSDSGTGVNEQFF
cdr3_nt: TGTGCCAGCAGTGACTCAGGGACAGGGGTCAATGAGCAGTTCTTC

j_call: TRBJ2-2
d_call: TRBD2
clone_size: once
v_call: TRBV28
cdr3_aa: CASSILAGGPSEELFF
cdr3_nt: TGTGCCAGCAGTATTCTAGCGGGGGGACCCTCGGAGGAGCTGTTTTTT

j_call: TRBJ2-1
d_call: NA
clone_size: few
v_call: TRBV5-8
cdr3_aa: CASSLGGNEQFF
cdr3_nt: TGTGCCAGCAGCTTAGGGGGCAATGAGCAGTTCTTC

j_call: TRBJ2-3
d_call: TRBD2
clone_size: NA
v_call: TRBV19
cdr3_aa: CASSTGLAGGQDTQYF
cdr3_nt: TGTGCCAGTAGTACCGGACTAGCGGGGGGGCAAGATACGCAGTATTTT

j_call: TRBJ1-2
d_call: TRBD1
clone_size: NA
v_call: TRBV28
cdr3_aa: CASSWEHRGRSYGYTF
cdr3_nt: TGTGCCAGCAGTTGGGAACACAGGGGGCGCAGCTATGGCTACACCTTC

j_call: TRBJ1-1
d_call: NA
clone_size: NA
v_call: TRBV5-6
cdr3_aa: CASSVGPEAFF
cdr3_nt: TGTGCCAGCAGTGTGGGCCCTGAAGCTTTCTTT

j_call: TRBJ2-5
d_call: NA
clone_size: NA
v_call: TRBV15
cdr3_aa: CATSRAETQYF
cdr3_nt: TGTGCCACCAGCAGAGCGGAGACCCAGTACTTC

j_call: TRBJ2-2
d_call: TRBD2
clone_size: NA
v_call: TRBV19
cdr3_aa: CASSIGSGEAGELFF
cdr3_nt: TGTGCCAGTAGTATAGGTAGCGGGGAAGCCGGGGAGCTGTTTTTT

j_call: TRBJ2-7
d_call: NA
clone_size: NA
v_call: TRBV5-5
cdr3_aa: CASSLGPTYEQYF
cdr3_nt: TGTGCCAGCAGCTTGGGGCCGACCTACGAGCAGTACTTC

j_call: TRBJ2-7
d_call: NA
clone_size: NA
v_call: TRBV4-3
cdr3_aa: CASSLDRVHEQYF
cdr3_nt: TGCGCCAGCAGCCTGGACAGAGTCCACGAGCAGTACTTC

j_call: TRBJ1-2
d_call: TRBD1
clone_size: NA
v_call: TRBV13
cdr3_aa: CASGQDPNYGYTF
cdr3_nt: TGTGCCAGCGGACAGGACCCTAACTATGGCTACACCTTC

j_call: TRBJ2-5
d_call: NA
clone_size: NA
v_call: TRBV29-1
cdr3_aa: CSVAGTHKETQYF
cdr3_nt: TGCAGCGTCGCCGGGACTCACAAAGAGACCCAGTACTTC

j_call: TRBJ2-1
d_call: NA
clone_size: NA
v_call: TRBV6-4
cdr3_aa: CASSDDRRDTRGGPLYNEQFF
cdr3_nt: TGTGCCAGCAGTGACGACAGACGGGACACCCGAGGGGGACCTCTCTACAATGAGCAGTTCTTC

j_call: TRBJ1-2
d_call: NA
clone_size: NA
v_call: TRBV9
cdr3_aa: CASSSGGNYGYTF
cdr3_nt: TGTGCCAGCAGCTCCGGGGGTAACTATGGCTACACCTTC

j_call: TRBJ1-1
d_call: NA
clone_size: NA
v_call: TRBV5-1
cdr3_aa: CASSLVRESNTEAFF
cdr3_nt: TGCGCCAGCAGCTTGGTTCGGGAATCGAACACTGAAGCTTTCTTT

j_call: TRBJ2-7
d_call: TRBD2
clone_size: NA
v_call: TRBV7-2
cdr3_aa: CASSSSGQTGTYEQYF
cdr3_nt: TGTGCCAGCAGCTCTAGCGGCCAGACGGGGACCTACGAGCAGTACTTC

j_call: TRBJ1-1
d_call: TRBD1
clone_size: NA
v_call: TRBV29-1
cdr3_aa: CSISGQGVGEAFF
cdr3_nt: TGCAGCATTTCGGGACAGGGGGTTGGTGAAGCTTTCTTT

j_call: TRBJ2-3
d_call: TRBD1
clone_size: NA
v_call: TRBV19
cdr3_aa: CASSQRQGTQYF
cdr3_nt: TGTGCCAGTAGCCAAAGACAGGGAACGCAGTATTTT

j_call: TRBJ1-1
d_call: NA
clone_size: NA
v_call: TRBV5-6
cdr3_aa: CASSSGGLKAFF
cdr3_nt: TGTGCCAGCAGCTCGGGCGGACTTAAAGCTTTCTTT

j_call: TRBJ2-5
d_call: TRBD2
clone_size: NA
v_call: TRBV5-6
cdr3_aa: CASSTGLAVKDLYF
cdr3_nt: TGTGCCAGCAGCACCGGACTAGCGGTAAAAGACTTATACTTC

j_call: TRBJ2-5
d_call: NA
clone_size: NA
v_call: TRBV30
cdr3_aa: CASWGGLQETQYF
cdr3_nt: TGTGCCTCCTGGGGGGGGCTCCAAGAGACCCAGTACTTC

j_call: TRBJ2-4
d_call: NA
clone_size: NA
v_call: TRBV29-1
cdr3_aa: CSVLTAAKNIQYF
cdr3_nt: TGCAGCGTATTGACAGCGGCCAAAAACATTCAGTACTTC

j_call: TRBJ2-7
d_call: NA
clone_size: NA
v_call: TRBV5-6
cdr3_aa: CASSLKHTAYEQYF
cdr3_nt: TGTGCCAGCAGCTTGAAACACACAGCCTACGAGCAGTACTTC

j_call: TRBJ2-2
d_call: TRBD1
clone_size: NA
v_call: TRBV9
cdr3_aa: CASSEGQGAYTGELFF
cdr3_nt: TGTGCCAGCAGCGAGGGACAGGGGGCGTACACCGGGGAGCTGTTTTTT

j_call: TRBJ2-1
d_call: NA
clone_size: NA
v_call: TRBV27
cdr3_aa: CASISSDEQFF
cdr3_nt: TGTGCCAGCATTAGCTCAGATGAGCAGTTCTTC

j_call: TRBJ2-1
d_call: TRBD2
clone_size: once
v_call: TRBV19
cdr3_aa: CATNSGSSYNEQFF
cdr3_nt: TGTGCCACTAATAGCGGGAGCTCCTACAATGAGCAGTTCTTC

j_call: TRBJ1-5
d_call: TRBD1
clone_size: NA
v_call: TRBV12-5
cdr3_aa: CATQGPLYQPQHF
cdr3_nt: TGTGCCACACAGGGGCCACTTTATCAGCCCCAGCATTTT

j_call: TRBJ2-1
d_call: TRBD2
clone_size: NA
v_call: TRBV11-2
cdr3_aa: CASSAHPFSGGSSYNEQFF
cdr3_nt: TGTGCCAGCAGCGCCCACCCCTTTAGCGGGGGTTCCTCCTACAATGAGCAGTTCTTC

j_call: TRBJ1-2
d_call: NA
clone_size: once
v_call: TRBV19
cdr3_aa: CASSNIDRPDYGYTF
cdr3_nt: TGTGCCAGTAGCAACATCGACAGGCCCGACTATGGCTACACCTTC

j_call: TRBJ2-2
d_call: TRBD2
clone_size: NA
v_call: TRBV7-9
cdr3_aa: CASSFQREFTGELFF
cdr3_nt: TGTGCCAGCAGCTTCCAGCGGGAGTTCACCGGGGAGCTGTTTTTT

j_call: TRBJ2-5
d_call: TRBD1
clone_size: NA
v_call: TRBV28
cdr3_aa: CASSPTSDRGFLETQYF
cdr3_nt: TGTGCCAGCAGTCCGACCTCGGACAGGGGGTTCCTTGAGACCCAGTACTTC

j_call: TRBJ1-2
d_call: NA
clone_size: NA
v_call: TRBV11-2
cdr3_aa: CASSLGVGSLDYGYTF
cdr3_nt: TGTGCCAGCAGCTTAGGGGTGGGGAGTTTAGACTATGGCTACACCTTC

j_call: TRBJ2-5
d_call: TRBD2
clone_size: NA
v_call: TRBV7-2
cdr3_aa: CASSLGSSGQETQYF
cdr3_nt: TGTGCCAGCAGCTTAGGGTCTAGCGGACAAGAGACCCAGTACTTC

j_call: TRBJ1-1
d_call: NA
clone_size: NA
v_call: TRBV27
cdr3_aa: CASRKGGSTEAFF
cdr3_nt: TGTGCCAGCCGGAAAGGCGGAAGCACTGAAGCTTTCTTT

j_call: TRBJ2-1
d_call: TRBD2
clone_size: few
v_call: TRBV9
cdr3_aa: CASSGTSGSYEQFF
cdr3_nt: TGTGCCAGCAGTGGGACTAGCGGGAGCTATGAGCAGTTCTTC

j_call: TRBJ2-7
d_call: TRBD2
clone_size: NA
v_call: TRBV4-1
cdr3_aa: CASSQDGLAGGSYEQYF
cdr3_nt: TGCGCCAGCAGCCAAGATGGTCTAGCGGGAGGATCCTACGAGCAGTACTTC

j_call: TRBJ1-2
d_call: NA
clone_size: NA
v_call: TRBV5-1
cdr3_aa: CASSEDRLNYGYTF
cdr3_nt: TGCGCCAGCAGCGAGGACAGACTAAACTATGGCTACACCTTC